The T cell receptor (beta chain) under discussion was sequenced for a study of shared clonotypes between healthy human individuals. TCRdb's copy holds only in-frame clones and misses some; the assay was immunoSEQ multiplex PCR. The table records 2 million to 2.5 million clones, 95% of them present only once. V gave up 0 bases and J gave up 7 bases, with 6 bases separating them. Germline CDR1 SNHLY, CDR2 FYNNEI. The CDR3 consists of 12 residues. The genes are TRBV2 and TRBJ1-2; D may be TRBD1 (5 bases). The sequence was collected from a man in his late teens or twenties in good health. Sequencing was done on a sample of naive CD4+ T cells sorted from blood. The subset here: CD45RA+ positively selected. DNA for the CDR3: TGTGCCAGCAGTGAAGCTGGGACTGGCTACACCTTC. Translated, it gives CASSEAGTGYTF.